A selection of T cell receptor beta chains follows, all from one sample in a study of vaccination and CD4 T cells after COVID-19. TCRdb analysed the PCR reads with MiXCR anew, one entry per CDR3 protein. This sample has approximately 2,000 distinct CDR3 sequences, with roughly 15% found just once. These receptors lack a known antigen. The specimen sequenced was CD4+ T cells from blood, cultured in vitro. The receptors here all came from a human donor in good health. The CDR3 runs from the conserved cysteine through the conserved F or W. D genes are given only for firm matches. Clone size is shown for a subset of rows, as once, few, many or a class of expanded clone.

CDR3 DNA | CDR3 protein | clone size | V gene | D gene | J gene
TGTGCCAGCAGTTTAACAGGCGGGGGCTACACCTTC | CASSLTGGGYTF | - | TRBV28 | - | TRBJ1-2
TGCGCCAGCAGCCAAGATTCGGGGGGGTTCTACAATGAGCAGTTCTTC | CASSQDSGGFYNEQFF | few | TRBV4-3 | TRBD2 | TRBJ2-1
TGTGCCAGCACCACCTACAGGGGGATTGGTTCACCCCTCCACTTT | CASTTYRGIGSPLHF | medium-sized | TRBV6-2/TRBV6-3 | TRBD1 | TRBJ1-6
TGTGCCAGCAGTTTATCAGGGGGCGACTACAATTGTCAGCCCCAGCATTTT | CASSLSGGDYNCQPQHF | medium-sized | TRBV28 | TRBD1 | TRBJ1-5
TGTGCCAGTAGCGGGAGATCTGGCGAGCAGTACTTC | CASSGRSGEQYF | few | TRBV19 | - | TRBJ2-7
TGTGCCAGCAGCCCCCCAGACTCTCTCCAAGAGACCCAGTACTTC | CASSPPDSLQETQYF | medium-sized | TRBV7-9 | - | TRBJ2-5
TGTGCCACCCGGACAGGAAACACCATATATTTT | CATRTGNTIYF | - | TRBV10-3 | - | TRBJ1-3
TGTGCCAGCAGCTTCGGGACAGGCGAAAAACTGTTTTTT | CASSFGTGEKLFF | few | TRBV7-9 | TRBD1 | TRBJ1-4
TGTGCCACCAGTGATTTGGGCGGGAGGGGTATCGCGACAGATACGCAGTATTTT | CATSDLGGRGIATDTQYF | medium-sized | TRBV24-1 | TRBD2 | TRBJ2-3
TGCGCCAGCAGCATACAGGGACGTAAAAATGAAAAACTGTTTTTT | CASSIQGRKNEKLFF | - | TRBV5-1 | - | TRBJ1-4
TGTGCCAGCAGAACGACAGTTGTTACTGAAGCTTTCTTT | CASRTTVVTEAFF | medium-sized | TRBV27 | - | TRBJ1-1
TGTGCCAGCAGAGACCGGGACAGATCTTATAGCAATCAGCCCCAGCATTTT | CASRDRDRSYSNQPQHF | medium-sized | TRBV28 | TRBD1 | TRBJ1-5
TGTGCCAGCAGCTTGCCAGGGGGTCGATTTGGTGAAGCTTTCTTT | CASSLPGGRFGEAFF | - | TRBV5-5 | TRBD1 | TRBJ1-1
TGCAGTGTTGGGGGGCGGGAGAGGGCAGATACGCAGTATTTT | CSVGGRERADTQYF | medium-sized | TRBV20-1 | - | TRBJ2-3
TGTGCCACCAGCAGGGGTAGCTACTCCTACAATGAGCAGTTCTTC | CATSRGSYSYNEQFF | medium-sized | TRBV15 | - | TRBJ2-1
TGTGCCAGCAGCCCAGGGGGACAGGTCCTTAAGACCCAGTACTTC | CASSPGGQVLKTQYF | few | TRBV7-9 | TRBD1 | TRBJ2-5
TGTGCCACCAGGGGAAAAGGCTACGAGCAGTACTTC | CATRGKGYEQYF | medium-sized | TRBV19 | - | TRBJ2-7
TGTGCCAGTAGTAAGGGTAGCGGGGGGAGCACAGATACGCAGTATTTT | CASSKGSGGSTDTQYF | - | TRBV19 | TRBD2 | TRBJ2-3
TGTGCCAGCATCGAGTACGAAGTGGGGACTGAAGCTTTCTTT | CASIEYEVGTEAFF | medium-sized | TRBV6-1 | - | TRBJ1-1
TGCGCCAGCAGGCGGACAGGGGGCAAGTTGACAGATACGCAGTATTTT | CASRRTGGKLTDTQYF | - | TRBV4-1 | TRBD1 | TRBJ2-3
TGTGCCAGCAGCCGATCCTACAGGTCCAACTCCTACAATGAGCAGTTCTTC | CASSRSYRSNSYNEQFF | - | TRBV11-2 | - | TRBJ2-1
TGCAGTGCTAGACCAGGGAGCTCCTATAATTCACCCCTCCACTTT | CSARPGSSYNSPLHF | medium-sized | TRBV20-1 | - | TRBJ1-6
TGTGCCTGGAGTGGCGGTTCCCAAGAGACCCAGTACTTC | CAWSGGSQETQYF | few | TRBV30 | - | TRBJ2-5
TGTGCCAGCTCACCCCGGAGGGCAGAGGGCATCGCAGATACGCAGTATTTT | CASSPRRAEGIADTQYF | - | TRBV18 | - | TRBJ2-3
TGTGCCAGCAGTCCTCCTCCCGCGGGGGGCGGACAAGAGACCCAGTACTTC | CASSPPPAGGGQETQYF | medium-sized | TRBV7-2 | TRBD2 | TRBJ2-5
TGTGCCGGTACAAGACACCAGAACACCGGGGAGCTGTTTTTT | CAGTRHQNTGELFF | - | TRBV19 | - | TRBJ2-2
TGTGCCAGCAGCTTAGTGACTTCTTACAATGAGCAGTTCTTC | CASSLVTSYNEQFF | medium-sized | TRBV7-9 | - | TRBJ2-1
TGTGCCAGCAGTGGCGGACAGGGAGAGACCCAGTACTTC | CASSGGQGETQYF | medium-sized | TRBV2 | TRBD1 | TRBJ2-5
TGTGCCAGCTCACAGACAGTAAATCAGCCCCAGCATTTT | CASSQTVNQPQHF | medium-sized | TRBV18 | - | TRBJ1-5
TGTGCCAGCAGCCATCCCACACACTCCTCTGGAAACACCATATATTTT | CASSHPTHSSGNTIYF | medium-sized | TRBV7-2 | - | TRBJ1-3
TGCGCCAGCAGCTTTGTGGGAGGGACAAAATCCTACGAGCAGTACTTC | CASSFVGGTKSYEQYF | - | TRBV5-1 | - | TRBJ2-7
TGTGCCAGCAGCTACGGAAGCTCTGGAAACACCATATATTTT | CASSYGSSGNTIYF | medium-sized | TRBV7-2 | - | TRBJ1-3
TGTGCCATCAGTGGGGTCCCAAGTACCTATGGCTACACCTTC | CAISGVPSTYGYTF | medium-sized | TRBV10-3 | - | TRBJ1-2
TGTGCCAGCAGCCCCGATAGGGAGACCCAGTACTTC | CASSPDRETQYF | medium-sized | TRBV11-3 | - | TRBJ2-5
TGTGCCAGCTCCCCAGACAGGGGGCCTCAGCCCCAGCATTTT | CASSPDRGPQPQHF | medium-sized | TRBV18 | TRBD1 | TRBJ1-5
TGTGCCAGCAGCCCGCGGGGGGGCCCCCATACGCAGTATTTT | CASSPRGGPHTQYF | medium-sized | TRBV7-3 | TRBD2 | TRBJ2-3
TGCAGTGCTTGCCGGGAACCGCTTAATTCACCCCTCCACTTT | CSACREPLNSPLHF | large | TRBV20-1 | - | TRBJ1-6
TGTGCCAGCAGCCCCGGGACAGATCTTTATGGCTACACCTTC | CASSPGTDLYGYTF | medium-sized | TRBV14 | TRBD1 | TRBJ1-2
TGCGCCAGCAGCTCTATCCTGGGGGGGGTAGAGACCCAGTACTTC | CASSSILGGVETQYF | medium-sized | TRBV5-1 | TRBD2 | TRBJ2-5
TGCGCCAGCAGCTCAGGGACAACCTACGAGCAGTACTTC | CASSSGTTYEQYF | few | TRBV5-1 | - | TRBJ2-7
TGTGCCAGCAGCTTTAAGACAGCCCAAGAGACCCAGTACTTC | CASSFKTAQETQYF | medium-sized | TRBV5-8 | - | TRBJ2-5
TGTGCCAGCAAGCCGGGACTAGCGGGAGTAAATGAGCAGTTCTTC | CASKPGLAGVNEQFF | few | TRBV11-2 | TRBD2 | TRBJ2-1